This T cell receptor beta chain was found in a study of shared clonotypes between healthy human individuals. Whole-study results and caveats: Only blood was sampled; tissue repertoires likely differ. Relative to their counterparts shared across all four donors, non-shared clonotypes exhibited diminished generation probabilities.

The repertoire was sequenced with immunoSEQ multiplex PCR; TCRdb's copy has only in-frame clones and lacks some. The sample includes about 680,000 clones, around three quarters of them seen just once. J gave up 15 bases and V 3 bases, and 12 bases lay outside the gene matches. The length of the CDR3 is 14 residues. In germline, CDR1 is WSHSY, CDR2 SAAADI. A split of CD4+ cells into CD45RA+ naive and CD45RA-negative memory subsets was performed. In regard to this clone: The antigen is unknown.

The specimen sequenced was memory CD4+ T cells sorted from blood. Subset noted: CD45RA-negative fraction. This receptor was identified in a woman aged 25 to 39 in good health. The chain links TRBV10-2 to TRBJ2-1; TRBD2 agrees at 9 bases. The CDR3 loop is CASSELTSGRRPFF. The CDR3, as DNA: TGCGCCAGCAGTGAACTAACTAGCGGGCGGCGCCCGTTCTTC.